The 26 T cell receptor beta chains reported below all come from one sample, sequenced in a study of graft-versus-host responses after intestinal transplantation. Generated by immunoSEQ multiplex PCR, the TCRdb table keeps only in-frame clones and is missing some. This table holds over 75,000 clones, less than 95% found once. These receptors have no identified antigens. Sequences were derived from unstimulated CD8+ T cells sorted from spleen or lymph node cells, sampled before transplant. These receptors all stem from a human donor who was the organ donor for an intestinal transplant.

The V and J genes are TRBV5-4 and TRBJ2-1; 14 positions match TRBD2. The CDR3 spans 17 residues. The germline gives CDR1 SGHNT, CDR2 YYREEE (reference sequence). After removal of 0 bases from V and 8 bases from J, the junction contained 7 bases not matched to a gene. The CDR3 coding sequence is TGTGCCAGCAGCTTGGGACTAGCGGGGGGGCCGTCTGATGAGCAGTTCTTC. It codes for CASSLGLAGGPSDEQFF.

DNA for the CDR3: TGTGCCAGCAGTTTCCCCGGAGGGAGGGTCGCTTTCTTT. It codes for CASSFPGGRVAFF. The chain uses TRBV28 and TRBJ1-1; D is uncertain. The CDR3 has 13 amino acids. The germline V gene encodes CDR1 MDHEN and CDR2 SYDVKM. Trimming left V 3 bases short and J 11 bases short, with 16 bases between.

This chain connects TRBV7-3 to TRBJ2-1; 10 nucleotides match TRBD1. The CDR3 covers 15 residues. Trimming removed 4 bases from V and 8 bases from J; junction bases left unmatched: 8. Germline CDR1 is SGHTA and CDR2 is FQGTGA. This chain's CDR3 is CASSYRDRGFDEQFF. The CDR3 DNA follows: TGTGCCAGCAGCTACCGGGACAGGGGTTTTGATGAGCAGTTCTTC.

The V and J genes are TRBV9 and TRBJ2-7; D call uncertain. The CDR3 covers 14 residues. Deletions cut 4 bases from V and 1 base from J, with 12 bases between. Germline lookup yields CDR1 SGDLS and CDR2 YYNGEE. CDR3 coding DNA: TGTGCCAGCAGCCCGAGCCCTGTTTCCTACGAGCAGTACTTC. Translated: CASSPSPVSYEQYF.

Comment on this clone: The same CDR3 arises from other DNA sequences in this sample as well. The CDR3 sequence: CASSFGGERAQPQHF. CDR3 DNA sequence: TGTGCCAGCAGTTTCGGAGGGGAGCGGGCTCAGCCCCAGCATTTT. This sequence joins TRBV27 and TRBJ1-5; D is possibly TRBD1 (5 bases). V lost 3 bases and J 6 bases, leaving 15 bases between the germline ends. The CDR3 runs 15 residues. CDR1 and CDR2 (germline): MNHEY, SMNVEV (reference sequence).

This clone was recorded only once. The gene calls are TRBV4-1 and TRBJ1-1; 9 bases agree with TRBD1. Per the germline V gene, CDR1 is MGHRA and CDR2 is YSYEKL. This CDR3 contains 14 residues. V dropped 3 bases and J dropped 5; count of bases not matched to a gene: 4. CDR3 sequence: CASSHAGTGTEAFF. The CDR3 nucleotides are TGCGCCAGCAGCCATGCAGGGACAGGGACTGAAGCTTTCTTT.

The V and J genes are TRBV19 and TRBJ2-7; 12 positions match TRBD2. The CDR3 consists of 16 residues. Looked up from germline, CDR1 is LNHDA and CDR2 is SQIVND (reference sequence). V trimming: 7 bases; J trimming: 2 bases; junction bases outside the gene matches: 9. The CDR3 coding sequence is TGTGCCAGTACCCAAGGACTAGCGGGACAACCCTACGAGCAGTACTTC. It translates to CASTQGLAGQPYEQYF.

V is TRBV18 and J is TRBJ2-7; the D gene is possibly TRBD1 (6 bases). V lost 1 base to trimming and J lost 3 bases, with 28 bases between them. The germline V gene has CDR1 KGHSH and CDR2 LQKENI. There are 20 residues in the CDR3. The CDR3 sequence: CASSPRFRGGQGRAYYEQYF. The CDR3 bases are TGTGCCAGCTCACCACGTTTCAGGGGCGGGCAAGGTAGGGCCTACTACGAGCAGTACTTC.

The J gene is TRBJ2-1, the V gene TRBV6-6; 7 nucleotides agree with TRBD1. In germline, CDR1 is MNHNY, CDR2 SVGAGI (reference sequence). CDR3 length: 15 residues. J gave up 4 bases and V 2 bases, and 5 bases lay outside the gene matches. CDR3 sequence reads: CASSYRATGYNEQFF. In DNA form, the CDR3 reads TGTGCCAGCAGTTACAGGGCGACAGGGTACAATGAGCAGTTCTTC.

The chain combines TRBV10-1 with TRBJ2-1; D may be TRBD2 (6 bases). The CDR3 consists of 13 residues. Trimming stripped 8 bases from V and 2 bases from J, with 10 bases between. Germline loops: CDR1 WNHNN, CDR2 SYGVQD (reference sequence). In nucleotides, the CDR3 is TGCGCCAGCTCCGGAGGGCCCTACAATGAGCAGTTCTTC. Translated: CASSGGPYNEQFF.

The chain joins TRBV28 to TRBJ1-5, with D possibly matching TRBD1 (5 bases). CDR1 is MDHEN, CDR2 SYDVKM, per germline. The CDR3 runs to 12 residues. The V and J ends lost 3 bases and 6 bases respectively, with 6 bases between them. The CDR3 is CASSFQGQPQHF. As DNA, the CDR3 is TGTGCCAGCAGTTTCCAGGGTCAGCCCCAGCATTTT.

The chain carries TRBV2 and TRBJ1-2, with D possibly being TRBD1 (6 bases). This CDR3 has 16 amino acids. The V end lost 10 bases, the J end lost 6 bases, and 27 bases lay between the germline ends. Per germline, CDR1 SNHLY and CDR2 FYNNEI. The CDR3 DNA sequence: TGTGCCACAGTAGCCTTAACCGGGACACAACGGGATGGCTACACCTTC. It encodes CATVALTGTQRDGYTF.

This sequence joins TRBV27 and TRBJ2-7; 7 positions agree with TRBD2. Germline loops: CDR1 MNHEY, CDR2 SMNVEV (reference sequence). V lost 3 bases, J lost 7 bases, and 6 bases stayed unmatched. CDR3 size: 13 residues. CDR3 in DNA: TGTGCCAGCAGTTTGGCGGGAGTGCGTGAGCAGTACTTC. Translating it yields CASSLAGVREQYF.

The V and J genes are TRBV28 and TRBJ1-1; 7 positions match TRBD1. The V segment lost 6 bases and the J segment 7 bases; nucleotides outside the gene matches: 8. CDR1 is MDHEN, CDR2 SYDVKM, per germline. This CDR3 spans 13 amino acids. CDR3 sequence reads: CASRTHRDSEAFF. The CDR3 DNA reads as TGTGCCAGCAGAACCCACCGGGACAGTGAAGCTTTCTTT.

The chain couples TRBV29-1 to TRBJ1-1; 7 nucleotides match TRBD1. The CDR3 sequence is 14 residues long. CDR1 and CDR2 from the germline V gene are SQVTM and ANQGSEA. With 6 bases clipped from V and 6 bases from J, the junction kept 13 bases outside the gene matches. CDR3 in amino acids: CSVSPQGTGAEAFF. CDR3 sequence (DNA): TGCAGCGTCTCCCCCCAAGGTACAGGGGCTGAAGCTTTCTTT.

The chain recombines TRBV29-1 with TRBJ2-1, with TRBD2 identical over 13 bases. CDR1 is SQVTM and CDR2 is ANQGSEA in the germline V gene. The CDR3 runs 15 residues. Unmatched junction bases numbered 6, after V lost 2 bases and J lost 8 bases. CDR3 residues: CSVERGLAGSHEQFF. In DNA form, the CDR3 reads TGCAGCGTTGAAAGGGGACTAGCGGGAAGTCATGAGCAGTTCTTC.

This chain connects TRBV27 to TRBJ2-7; D perhaps matches TRBD1 (6 bases). CDR1 is MNHEY and CDR2 is SMNVEV in the germline V gene (reference sequence). Trimming took off 3 bases at V and 3 bases at J, with 15 bases between the two ends. The length of the CDR3 is 15 residues. This CDR3 reads CASSFTTGIIYEQYF. Written as DNA, the CDR3 is TGTGCCAGCAGTTTTACGACAGGTATCATCTACGAGCAGTACTTC.

This chain joins TRBV28 and TRBJ2-6; D is perhaps TRBD2 (5 bases). This CDR3 comprises 16 residues. Germline V CDR1 and CDR2: MDHEN, SYDVKM. V was cut by 6 bases and J by 0 bases, with 12 bases left in between. The CDR3 coding sequence is TGTGCCAGCAGCTTACTAGATTACTCTGGGGCCAACGTCCTGACTTTC. Translating it yields CASSLLDYSGANVLTF.

The rearrangement joins TRBV19 to TRBJ1-5; the D gene is possibly TRBD1 (6 bases). The CDR3 is 16 amino acids. CDR1 is LNHDA and CDR2 is SQIVND in the germline V gene (reference sequence). V lost 2 bases, J lost 9 bases, and 20 bases lay in between. CDR3 amino acids: CASSINAGVRFLPQHF. The DNA for the CDR3 is TGTGCCAGTAGTATAAATGCAGGGGTGCGTTTTTTGCCCCAGCATTTT.

The count of this clone is one. V gene TRBV5-1 combines with J gene TRBJ1-1; D not resolved. The CDR3 contains 15 residues. Trimming took 0 bases from V and 0 from J, leaving 9 bases between them. Germline values: CDR1 SGHRS, CDR2 YFSETQ. The DNA of the CDR3 is TGCGCCAGCAGCTTGGAGCAGGTAATGAACACTGAAGCTTTCTTT. Translation: CASSLEQVMNTEAFF.

In this sample, this clone turned up a few times. The chain carries TRBV5-1 and TRBJ2-7; TRBD2 matches 9 bases. This CDR3 spans 16 amino acids. With V trimmed by 3 bases and J by 0 bases, 7 bases remained unmatched. Germline CDR1 and CDR2: SGHRS and YFSETQ. CDR3 loop: CASSYPTSGSSYEQYF. The CDR3 bases are TGCGCCAGCAGCTACCCGACTAGCGGCAGCTCCTACGAGCAGTACTTC.

There are a few counts of this clone. The rearrangement uses TRBV4-1 and TRBJ2-1; D gene unclear. Trimming cost V 5 bases and J 6 bases, with 8 bases left between them. The CDR3 runs to 12 residues. Looked up from germline, CDR1 is MGHRA and CDR2 is YSYEKL. CDR3 loop: CASSSPSNEQFF. DNA of the CDR3: TGCGCCAGCAGCTCTCCCAGCAATGAGCAGTTCTTC.

The chain carries TRBV30 and TRBJ2-1; D is uncertain. Germline CDR1 GTSNPN, CDR2 SVGIG (reference sequence). Trimming removed 1 base from V and 9 bases from J, with 4 bases in between. The CDR3 consists of 10 residues. In DNA form, the CDR3 reads TGTGCCTGGAGTGGAGGTGAGCAGTTCTTC. As protein: CAWSGGEQFF.

The J gene is TRBJ2-3, the V gene TRBV7-9; possible D gene TRBD2, 5 bases. Trimming removed 2 bases from V and 5 bases from J, with 17 bases in between. Germline V gene sequence: CDR1 SEHNR, CDR2 FQNEAQ (reference sequence). CDR3 length: 16 amino acids. CDR3 amino acids: CASSLSFIRSGDTQYF. The CDR3 DNA reads TGTGCCAGCAGCTTAAGTTTTATCAGGAGCGGAGATACGCAGTATTTT.

This clone was found once. The V gene is TRBV30, the J gene TRBJ2-3, with TRBD1 matching over 8 bases. V shed 0 bases and J 2 bases; nucleotides not matched to a gene: 13. CDR1 and CDR2 from the germline V gene are GTSNPN and SVGIG (reference sequence). This CDR3 is 18 amino acids long. The chain's CDR3 is CAWSVLGPGQVFTDTQYF. CDR3 nucleotide sequence: TGTGCCTGGAGTGTACTAGGTCCGGGACAGGTCTTCACAGATACGCAGTATTTT.

This clone was counted once. The chain carries TRBV5-6 and TRBJ2-1, with 8 bases matching TRBD2. CDR1 is SGHDT and CDR2 is YYEEEE in the germline V gene. CDR3 length equals 18 residues. Losses at the gene ends were 1 base for V and 6 bases for J; bases not matched to a gene: 15. The CDR3 DNA sequence: TGTGCCAGCAGCTTGTTAACAGGGCGGGAGGAAAGCCCCAATGAGCAGTTCTTC. Protein sequence: CASSLLTGREESPNEQFF. The full variable domain, rest sourced from reference TRBV5-6 and TRBJ2-1, is DAGVTQSPTHLIKTRGQQVTLRCSPKSGHDTVSWYQQALGQGPQFIFQYYEEEERQRGNFPDRFSGHQFPNYSSELNVNALLLGDSALYLCASSLLTGREESPNEQFFGPGTRLTVL.